The sample holds many counts of the clone carrying this T cell receptor (beta chain). Its antigen is unidentified. The data are from a study of T-cell reconstitution after alpha-beta-depleted transplantation in children. Trimming at V came to 7 bases and at J to 6 bases, leaving 9 bases not matched to a gene. The CDR3 loop spans 13 amino acids. Germline CDR1 SQVTM, CDR2 ANQGSEA. Study results and caveats: Expanded graft clones numbering several hundred reportedly gave rise to alpha-beta T cells about two months after transplant. One year after transplant, T-cell counts and diversity came mostly from newly produced T cells. The high TCRbeta diversity at day 60 in some patients came from surviving recipient T cells and thymic progenitors.

The library targeted TCRbeta and was prepared with unique molecular identifiers. MiXCR was run by TCRdb on the PCR reads, yielding one entry per CDR3 protein. Among almost 250,000 distinct CDR3 sequences listed, under 30% were seen once. This rearrangement joins TRBV29-1 to TRBJ2-7; 10 bases are a match to TRBD1. This receptor was taken from a girl aged 2 to 10 with Fanconi anemia, due to receive a stem cell transplant. The specimen was PBMCs, collected before TCRalphabeta/CD19-depleted stem cell transplant. The CDR3 loop is CSAGTGEGGEQYF. The CDR3 DNA sequence: TGCAGCGCTGGGACAGGGGAAGGCGGCGAGCAGTACTTC.